One sample yielded the 29 T cell receptor beta chains listed below, sequenced in a study of cytomegalovirus exposure and HLA in healthy donors. PCR primers comprised 60 Vbeta and 13 Jbeta primers. Repertoires were generated with immunoSEQ multiplex PCR, while TCRdb's copy carries only in-frame clones and drops some. This sample yields 110,000 or so clones, of which around 77% are seen a single time; approximately 5% belongs to the top ten. Source material: PBMCs. The origin of the receptors is a woman aged 25 to 39 in good health and CMV-seropositive.

The rearrangement uses TRBV5-1 and TRBJ1-4; D remains unclear. Germline V gene data show CDR1 as SGHRS and CDR2 as YFSETQ. Trimming pared 5 bases from V and 4 bases from J, leaving 12 bases between. The CDR3 loop spans 14 amino acids. The CDR3 loop reads CASSQTADNEKLFF. CDR3 in DNA: TGCGCCAGCAGTCAGACCGCGGATAATGAAAAACTGTTTTTT.

The chain employs TRBV29-1 and TRBJ2-3, with TRBD1 as a possible D gene (5 bases). The CDR3 runs 12 residues. The germline gives CDR1 SQVTM, CDR2 ANQGSEA. Trimming cost V 3 bases and J 5 bases, with 9 bases left between them. Here the CDR3 reads CSVDLGQDTQYF. For the CDR3, the DNA is TGCAGCGTTGATTTGGGGCAAGATACGCAGTATTTT.

The V and J genes are TRBV5-1 and TRBJ2-4, with D possibly TRBD1 on 6 matching bases. Germline CDR1 and CDR2: SGHRS and YFSETQ. The ends were cut back, 2 bases at V and 1 base at J, with 10 bases in the middle. The CDR3 is 15 amino acids. The CDR3 DNA follows: TGCGCCAGCAGCTTTAACCAGGGGGCCAAAAACATTCAGTACTTC. Its translation is CASSFNQGAKNIQYF.

The CDR3 nucleotides are TGTGCCAGCAGCTTATCTAGCGGGAGTTACGAGCAGTACTTC. This codes for CASSLSSGSYEQYF. The V call is TRBV7-9, the J call TRBJ2-7, with 10 bases matching TRBD2. This CDR3 is 14 amino acids long. J gave up 4 bases and V 2 bases, and 2 bases lay outside the gene matches. Germline loops: CDR1 SEHNR, CDR2 FQNEAQ (reference sequence).

The chain couples TRBV6-1 to TRBJ1-1; 10 nucleotides match TRBD1. Germline V gene data show CDR1 as MNHNS and CDR2 as SASEGT. The CDR3 has 15 amino acids. Trimming removed 4 bases from V and 5 bases from J; junction bases left unmatched: 7. The CDR3 here is CASSVAGQGYTEAFF. CDR3 coding DNA: TGTGCCAGCAGTGTGGCGGGACAGGGGTATACTGAAGCTTTCTTT.

This sequence joins TRBV7-4 and TRBJ1-1, with D perhaps matching TRBD1 (5 bases). Trimming took 5 bases from V and 0 from J, leaving 16 bases between them. The CDR3 runs to 16 residues. CDR1 SGHVT and CDR2 SQSDAQ come from the germline V gene. CDR3 sequence: CASSPRIGTMNTEAFF. The CDR3 DNA is TGTGCCAGCAGCCCCCGGATCGGGACTATGAACACTGAAGCTTTCTTT.

A note on this clone: A read error may produce the germline difference seen at one junction end. The genes are TRBV5-5 and TRBJ1-4; 7 nucleotides align to TRBD1. Looked up from germline, CDR1 is SGHKS and CDR2 is YYEKEE (reference sequence). The CDR3 has 15 residues. The CDR3 spells CASSHLTGTANPADF. For the CDR3, the DNA is TGTGCCAGCAGTCATCTCACCGGGACAGCGAACCCTGCTGATTTT.

The genes are TRBV6-6 and TRBJ1-1; the match to TRBD1 covers 9 bases. CDR1 and CDR2 from the germline V gene are MNHNY and SVGAGI (reference sequence). The CDR3 runs 13 residues. V lost 7 bases and J lost 5; bases outside the gene matches: 5. This chain's CDR3 is CASTTTGGTEAFF. As DNA, the CDR3 is TGTGCCAGCACTACGACAGGGGGTACTGAAGCTTTCTTT.

The V gene is TRBV19, the J gene TRBJ2-3, with a tentative D call TRBD1 (6 bases). With 5 bases removed from V and 2 bases from J, the gap between germline ends came to 23 bases. The CDR3 is made up of 18 amino acids. From germline, CDR1 is LNHDA and CDR2 SQIVND (reference sequence). CDR3 in amino acids: CASSPIYEDSGSTDTQYF. The CDR3 nucleotides read TGTGCCAGTAGTCCTATATACGAGGACAGCGGTTCCACAGATACGCAGTATTTT.

V is TRBV7-8 and J is TRBJ2-7, with D possibly matching TRBD1 (6 bases). The CDR3 has 14 residues. In germline, CDR1 is SGHVS, CDR2 FQNEAQ. V was cut by 0 bases and J by 6 bases, with 12 bases left in between. The CDR3 DNA follows: TGTGCCAGCAGCTTAGCGGCAGGGGTGGGCGAGCAGTACTTC. This gives the protein CASSLAAGVGEQYF.

CDR3 nucleotides: TGCGCCAGCAGCCAAGGGAAGGGGGAAAAACTGTTTTTT. Protein product: CASSQGKGEKLFF. The V gene is TRBV4-1, the J gene TRBJ1-4; perhaps TRBD1 as D (5 bases). This CDR3 comprises 13 residues. CDR1 is MGHRA and CDR2 is YSYEKL in the germline V gene. The germline V and J ends were trimmed by 1 base and 8 bases, with 8 bases remaining between them.

This sequence joins TRBV30 and TRBJ1-1; 7 bases agree with TRBD1. V shed 8 bases, J shed 2 bases, and the junction held 5 bases outside the gene matches. Germline-derived CDR1 and CDR2 are GTSNPN and SVGIG (reference sequence). This CDR3 comprises 12 residues. The CDR3 here is CAGQATNTEAFF. The CDR3 DNA sequence: TGTGCCGGACAGGCAACCAACACTGAAGCTTTCTTT. The full variable domain, in which reference TRBV30 and TRBJ1-1 provide the parts outside the CDR3, is SQTIHQWPATLVQPVGSPLSLECTVEGTSNPNLYWYRQAAGRGLQLLFYSVGIGQISSEVPQNLSASRPQDRQFILSSKKLLLSDSGFYLCAGQATNTEAFFGQGTRLTVV.

The sample holds one count of this clone. This chain links TRBV19 with TRBJ2-1; 7 nucleotides match TRBD2. The V gene's germline CDR1 is LNHDA and CDR2 SQIVND (reference sequence). Unmatched junction bases numbered 7, after V lost 6 bases and J lost 8 bases. The CDR3 runs to 13 residues. CDR3 amino acids: CASSPSGGDEQFF. CDR3 DNA: TGTGCCAGTAGCCCTAGCGGAGGGGATGAGCAGTTCTTC.

V is TRBV5-1 and J is TRBJ2-2; 7 nucleotides line up with TRBD1. The CDR3 is made up of 16 amino acids. Trimming cost V 0 bases and J 8 bases; bases outside gene matches: 10. CDR1 is SGHRS, CDR2 YFSETQ, per germline. CDR3 nucleotide sequence: TGCGCCAGCAGCTTGGCCCGCGACAGGGTGAATGGGGAGCTGTTTTTT. Its translation is CASSLARDRVNGELFF. The full variable domain, with the rest looked up from reference TRBV5-1 and TRBJ2-2, is KAGVTQTPRYLIKTRGQQVTLSCSPISGHRSVSWYQQTPGQGLQFLFEYFSETQRNKGNFPGRFSGRQFSNSRSEMNVSTLELGDSALYLCASSLARDRVNGELFFGEGSRLTVL.

The rearrangement uses TRBV4-2 and TRBJ1-1; 7 bases map to TRBD1. This CDR3 comprises 12 residues. From germline, CDR1 is LGHNA and CDR2 YNFKEQ. With 1 base clipped from V and 11 bases from J, the junction kept 4 bases outside the gene matches. CDR3 bases: TGTGCCAGCAGCCAAGTTGGACAGGCCGCTTTCTTT. This gives the protein CASSQVGQAAFF.

V usage is TRBV7-6 and J usage is TRBJ1-3, with 7 bases aligning to TRBD1. Per the germline V gene, CDR1 is SGHVS and CDR2 is FNYEAQ. Unmatched junction bases numbered 10, after V lost 5 bases and J lost 3 bases. The CDR3 extends over 16 amino acids. The CDR3: CASSPTGSGFGNTIYF. CDR3 sequence (DNA): TGTGCCAGCAGCCCGACAGGGAGTGGGTTTGGAAACACCATATATTTT.

The gene calls are TRBV18 and TRBJ2-5, with 8 bases that match TRBD2. This CDR3 comprises 15 residues. J lost 11 bases, V lost 5 bases, and 16 bases had no gene match. Germline lookup yields CDR1 KGHSH and CDR2 LQKENI. The CDR3 coding sequence is TGTGCCAGCTCAGAAAGGGCTAGCGGGCTCGGTGAGCAGTACTTC. Residues: CASSERASGLGEQYF.

The chain carries TRBV7-3 and TRBJ2-1; 9 positions agree with TRBD2. After removal of 3 bases from V and 5 bases from J, the junction contained 5 bases not matched to a gene. CDR3 length: 15 residues. The V gene's germline CDR1 is SGHTA and CDR2 FQGTGA. The CDR3 nucleotides read TGTGCCAGCAGCTTTGGCGGGGGGGCAAACAATGAGCAGTTCTTC. This codes for CASSFGGGANNEQFF.

This clone was detected only once. The chain carries TRBV4-1 and TRBJ1-1; no firm D call. V was trimmed by 2 bases and J by 0 bases, leaving 19 bases between them. The CDR3 loop spans 18 amino acids. CDR1 is MGHRA, CDR2 YSYEKL, per germline. The CDR3 DNA is TGCGCCAGCAGCCAATTGGTTGGAGGCAGCGGCATGAACACTGAAGCTTTCTTT. Translated, it gives CASSQLVGGSGMNTEAFF.

V gene TRBV5-1 combines with J gene TRBJ1-4, with D maybe TRBD1 (6 bases). Germline CDR1 reads SGHRS; CDR2 reads YFSETQ. The CDR3 totals 14 residues. Trimming left V 0 bases short and J 8 bases short, with 11 bases between. The CDR3 DNA reads TGCGCCAGCAGCTTGGACAGGGCAGACGAAAAACTGTTTTTT. Translation: CASSLDRADEKLFF.

This clone was observed once. CDR3 nucleotides: TGTGCCAGCAGCCCGCAAGCGGGGCAAGAGACCCAGTACTTC. This encodes CASSPQAGQETQYF. The chain uses TRBV13 and TRBJ2-5; TRBD2 matches 7 bases. The germline V gene has CDR1 PRHDT and CDR2 FYEKMQ (reference sequence). The CDR3 has 14 residues. V was pared by 5 bases and J by 2 bases, with 5 bases of the junction left unmatched. Full variable domain (missing parts from reference TRBV13 and TRBJ2-5): AAGVIQSPRHLIKEKRETATLKCYPIPRHDTVYWYQQGPGQDPQFLISFYEKMQSDKGSIPDRFSAQQFSDYHSELNMSSLELGDSALYFCASSPQAGQETQYFGPGTRLLVL.

The J gene is TRBJ2-1, the V gene TRBV7-9; D possibly corresponds to TRBD2 (5 bases). CDR3 size: 12 residues. Trimming stripped 6 bases from V and 8 bases from J, with 11 bases between. Germline CDR1 SEHNR, CDR2 FQNEAQ (reference sequence). The CDR3 coding sequence is TGTGCCAGCAGTTCAAGCGGTTATGAGCAGTTCTTC. Residues: CASSSSGYEQFF.

This clone occurred once. The chain recombines TRBV10-3 with TRBJ2-7; D might be TRBD2 (6 bases). The CDR3 spans 16 residues. Trimming took off 2 bases at V and 6 bases at J, with 20 bases between the two ends. Germline V gene sequence: CDR1 ENHRY, CDR2 SYGVKD. DNA of the CDR3: TGTGCCATCAGTGAGCCGGCCGCGGGGCGCCGCGTCGAGCAGTACTTC. This sequence encodes CAISEPAAGRRVEQYF.

For the CDR3, the DNA is TGTGCCAGCAGCCTAACAGGGGGCTCCTACGAGCAGTACTTC. As protein: CASSLTGGSYEQYF. V and J are TRBV6-5 and TRBJ2-7; 8 bases are shared with TRBD1. This CDR3 comprises 14 residues. The V gene end was trimmed by 6 bases and the J gene end by 0 bases; junction bases not matched to a gene: 4. Germline assignment: CDR1 MNHEY and CDR2 SVGAGI.

V usage is TRBV30 and J usage is TRBJ2-1, with TRBD1 identical over 9 bases. Germline V gene data show CDR1 as GTSNPN and CDR2 as SVGIG (reference sequence). After removal of 1 base from V and 9 bases from J, the junction contained 7 bases not matched to a gene. The CDR3 loop spans 14 amino acids. The CDR3 nucleotides read TGTGCCTGGAGTGCCCATACAGGGGGCTTTGAGCAGTTCTTC. It translates to CAWSAHTGGFEQFF. Full variable domain (outside the CDR3, taken from reference TRBV30 and TRBJ2-1): SQTIHQWPATLVQPVGSPLSLECTVEGTSNPNLYWYRQAAGRGLQLLFYSVGIGQISSEVPQNLSASRPQDRQFILSSKKLLLSDSGFYLCAWSAHTGGFEQFFGPGTRLTVL.

The chain combines TRBV7-3 with TRBJ2-3; a weak D match, TRBD2 (5 bases). The germline V gene encodes CDR1 SGHTA and CDR2 FQGTGA. The CDR3 covers 15 residues. Deletions cut 5 bases from V and 7 bases from J, with 19 bases between. The CDR3 is CASSPNIGGLYTQYF. CDR3 sequence (DNA): TGTGCCAGCAGCCCAAATATAGGCGGGCTATATACGCAGTATTTT.

This rearrangement joins TRBV29-1 to TRBJ1-1, with D tentatively TRBD1 (5 bases). There are 13 residues in the CDR3. Germline V CDR1 and CDR2: SQVTM, ANQGSEA. Trimming pared 3 bases from V and 1 base from J, leaving 9 bases between. The CDR3 DNA is TGCAGCGTTGAGGCCAGGGAGAACACTGAAGCTTTCTTT. Its protein is CSVEARENTEAFF.

The genes are TRBV12-1 and TRBJ2-5; the DNA was not compared with TRBD2, the D call given in the table. The DNA end is a closer match to TRBJ2-7, so the J assignment may be wrong. TRBV12-1 constitutes a pseudogene. CDR3 length equals 15 residues. This CDR3 is CASFHTSGGTYEQYF. CDR3 coding DNA: TGTGCCAGCTTCCACACTAGCGGGGGGACCTACGAGCAGTACTTC.

This clone has a handful of counts. CDR3 DNA: TGTGCCAGCAGCCCGTCGAGTTGTGGGAGAGGTTTCTTC. It encodes CASSPSSCGRGFF. This chain joins TRBV11-3 and TRBJ2-1, with D possibly TRBD2 on 5 matching bases. Trimming removed 5 bases at V and 16 bases at J, with 21 bases between. The CDR3 runs 13 residues. The germline gives CDR1 SGHNT, CDR2 YENEEA.